Below are 13 T cell receptor beta chains sequenced from a single sample in a study of OX40 agonist ivuxolimab in advanced cancers. Method: immunoSEQ multiplex PCR; TCRdb's copy keeps in-frame clones and lacks some. The repertoire holds about 17,000 clones, with roughly 87% as singletons. The source material was CD4+ or CD8+ T cells sorted from blood, sampled in a trial of the OX40 agonist ivuxolimab. The origin of the receptors is an adult with an advanced solid tumor such as melanoma, head and neck, liver or kidney cancer.

J is TRBJ1-1 and V is TRBV6-5; TRBD1 is a possible D gene (5 bases). Germline loops: CDR1 MNHEY, CDR2 SVGAGI. The CDR3 sequence is 14 residues long. V lost 7 bases to trimming and J lost 4 bases, with 16 bases between them. The CDR3, as DNA: TGTGCCAGCACCATATCCCGGGGGGGCACTGAAGCTTTCTTT. Translation gives CASTISRGGTEAFF.

The gene calls are TRBV27 and TRBJ2-1; tentatively, D is TRBD2 (5 bases). Germline V gene sequence: CDR1 MNHEY, CDR2 SMNVEV (reference sequence). Trimming took off 6 bases at V and 2 bases at J, with 5 bases between the two ends. The CDR3 extends over 12 amino acids. CDR3 sequence reads: CASRRAYNEQFF. CDR3 bases: TGTGCCAGCAGGCGGGCCTACAATGAGCAGTTCTTC.

A few counts support this clone. The chain has TRBV7-9 and TRBJ1-2; TRBD1 might be the D (5 bases). Germline CDR1 is SEHNR and CDR2 is FQNEAQ (reference sequence). Trimming cost V 4 bases and J 8 bases, with 14 bases left between them. The CDR3 contains 13 residues. The DNA for the CDR3 is TGTGCCAGCAGCTACCCTGACAGAGCCGGCTACACCTTC. Translation gives CASSYPDRAGYTF.

V usage is TRBV7-6 and J usage is TRBJ1-1, with no clear D. The germline V gene encodes CDR1 SGHVS and CDR2 FNYEAQ. The CDR3 consists of 16 residues. V shed 3 bases and J shed 2 bases, with 16 bases lying between them. The CDR3 region has the DNA TGTGCCAGCAGCTTGAGCTACGGGGATAGTAACACTGAAGCTTTCTTT. It yields the protein CASSLSYGDSNTEAFF. Using reference TRBV7-6 and TRBJ1-1 for the parts outside the CDR3, the full variable domain is GAGVSQSPRYKVTKRGQDVALRCDPISGHVSLYWYRQALGQGPEFLTYFNYEAQQDKSGLPNDRFSAERPEGSISTLTIQRTEQRDSAMYRCASSLSYGDSNTEAFFGQGTRLTVV.

The rearrangement joins TRBV4-1 to TRBJ2-7, with D tentatively TRBD1 (5 bases). Trimming took off 6 bases at V and 7 bases at J, with 16 bases between the two ends. This CDR3 spans 13 amino acids. Germline assignment: CDR1 MGHRA and CDR2 YSYEKL. The CDR3 is CASSQISGREQYF. CDR3 DNA: TGCGCCAGCAGTCAGATCTCAGGGCGGGAGCAGTACTTC.

The rearrangement links TRBV4-1 to TRBJ1-2; a possible D gene is TRBD1 (6 bases). Germline-derived CDR1 and CDR2 are MGHRA and YSYEKL. The CDR3 is made up of 15 amino acids. The V and J ends lost 3 bases and 2 bases respectively, with 13 bases between them. CDR3 protein: CASSHREGTNYGYTF. The CDR3 nucleotides read TGCGCCAGCAGCCATCGGGAGGGGACAAACTATGGCTACACCTTC.

The rearrangement joins TRBV6-5 to TRBJ1-4, with D possibly matching TRBD1 (6 bases). Trimming cost V 5 bases and J 6 bases, with 16 bases left between them. Germline CDR1 reads MNHEY; CDR2 reads SVGAGI. The CDR3 length is 15 residues. As DNA, the CDR3 is TGTGCCAGCAGTGTTACAGGGAATGGGGATGAAAAACTGTTTTTT. Its protein product is CASSVTGNGDEKLFF.

The V and J genes are TRBV28 and TRBJ1-2, with D perhaps TRBD1 (5 bases). Trimming removed 2 bases from V and 1 base from J, with 20 bases in between. The germline CDR1 and CDR2 sequences are MDHEN and SYDVKM. This CDR3 is 18 amino acids long. DNA for the CDR3: TGTGCCAGCAGTTTAACCCTATTCGGGGCACCCGTTAACTATGGCTACACCTTC. Its translation is CASSLTLFGAPVNYGYTF.

The chain uses TRBV7-2 and TRBJ1-1; D gene uncertain. The germline V gene encodes CDR1 SGHTA and CDR2 FQGNSA. V was clipped by 2 bases and J by 1 base, with 11 bases between them. The CDR3 contains 15 residues. CDR3 loop: CASSLLAGTNTEAFF. CDR3 DNA sequence: TGTGCCAGCAGCTTATTAGCGGGCACGAACACTGAAGCTTTCTTT.

The chain recombines TRBV18 with TRBJ1-2, with D unresolved. CDR1 is KGHSH and CDR2 is LQKENI in the germline V gene. This CDR3 has 12 amino acids. The V end lost 6 bases, the J end lost 1 base, and 6 bases lay between the germline ends. The DNA of the CDR3 is TGTGCCAGCTCGTCAGATAACTATGGCTACACCTTC. Translating gives CASSSDNYGYTF.

This chain links TRBV6-5 with TRBJ2-7; TRBD2 agrees at 7 bases. Germline-derived CDR1 and CDR2 are MNHEY and SVGAGI. The CDR3 extends over 13 amino acids. V trimming: 2 bases; J trimming: 5 bases; junction bases outside the gene matches: 3. The CDR3 nucleotides read TGTGCCAGCAGTTACGGGGGGAGGGACGAGCAGTACTTC. Protein: CASSYGGRDEQYF.

The chain recombines TRBV28 with TRBJ1-2; maybe TRBD1 (5 bases). Trimming took 1 base from V and 3 from J, leaving 18 bases between them. Germline CDR1 and CDR2: MDHEN and SYDVKM. The CDR3 has 17 residues. The CDR3 loop reads CASSLFGTIKDDYGYTF. CDR3 sequence (DNA): TGTGCCAGCAGTTTATTTGGGACGATAAAGGACGACTATGGCTACACCTTC.

V is TRBV19 and J is TRBJ2-1, with a tentative D call TRBD2 (6 bases). Germline lookup yields CDR1 LNHDA and CDR2 SQIVND (reference sequence). The CDR3 is 15 amino acids. Trimming left V 3 bases short and J 7 bases short, with 16 bases between. The CDR3 protein is CASSIRREYMNEQFF. CDR3 in DNA: TGTGCCAGTAGTATCAGGAGGGAGTACATGAATGAGCAGTTCTTC.